This entry concerns a single TCR beta chain. What this receptor recognizes is not known. Base qualities are not provided; no much larger clone lies one nucleotide away. From the second PCR step onward, the TCR alpha chain libraries and the TCR beta chain libraries were amplified separately. CMV status of each donor was established by measuring IFNgamma production from CD4+ T cells after fresh PBMCs were stimulated overnight with CMV viral lysate. Miltenyi beads were used first to positively select CD4 T cells, and CD8 T cells were then positively selected from the CD4-negative fraction. Cells were stained for CD3, CD4, CD8, CD45RA, CD27 and a live/dead dye and were sorted on a BD Aria II into four subsets based on CD45RA and CD27. Blood was obtained from a few healthy volunteers, and the blood from each volunteer was fractionated into CD4 and CD8 T cells and subsequently into four differentiation subsets. Roughly 110 ml of peripheral blood was collected from each donor, and PBMC were isolated by Ficoll-Paque PLUS density-gradient centrifugation. Sorted cells were lysed in RLT buffer, and RNA was extracted with a Qiagen RNeasy kit and stored at -80°C.

The entry originates in a study of naive and memory T cell subsets (dated by TCRdb to about 2017). Study-wide context: An open-source, UMI-based TCR alpha and beta sequencing pipeline was applied to sorted naive and memory peripheral blood T cell subsets. The results of the functional CMV T cell responses matched the IgG serology results in every case. RNA was DNase-treated and reverse transcribed with TCR constant-region primers, mostly using SuperScript III.

From the cysteine up to the phenylalanine, the CDR3 has a length of 14 residues. Of all the DNA, just the CDR3 is kept, 42 bases in frame from base 1. Taken from the germline V gene, the CDR1 and CDR2 loops are MDHEN and SYDVKM. V and J are truncated by 3 bases and 5 bases respectively, leaving an intervening sequence of 13 bases. The library was made by UMI-ligation and nested PCR. To cover both TRBC1 and TRBC2, the beta constant-region primer consisted of an equimolar mix of two oligonucleotides. The ligated cDNA went through four rounds of PCR with nested alpha and beta constant-region primers together with the SP2 primer. A single-stranded oligonucleotide bearing the SP2 primer plus a 12-nucleotide UMI was ligated onto the 3' end of the cDNA by T4 RNA ligase 1. The ligation reaction was kept at 16 degrees C for roughly 20-24 hours. PCR2 was typically run as a SYBR Green qPCR and stopped at a predetermined threshold to prevent over-amplification. Agencourt AMPure XP magnetic beads were used for all purifications after the first. Libraries were quantified by Qubit and checked on a TapeStation, with a main peak expected near 650 bp. Pooled libraries were sequenced on an Illumina MiSeq using v2 2x251 paired-end kits, and typically roughly 0.9-2.2 million reads were obtained per sample. Each sample library was pooled at 4 to 5 nM, and roughly 4.5-7% PhiX was included to improve cluster recognition. The authors processed their data as follows. Decombinator assigned V and J genes to Demultiplexor-processed FASTQ reads by tag matching, allowing a single base-pair mismatch. Collapsinator relied on UMIs to fix sequencing errors as well as frequency errors caused by PCR heterogeneity. TCRs were translated and CDR3s were extracted from the conserved cysteine to the FGXG phenylalanine by CDR3Translator, with non-productive sequences being flagged. Gini, Shannon entropy and inverse Simpson indices were calculated on repertoires subsampled to equal numbers of UMI-defined TCRs. Power-law fits to clonotype abundance distributions were performed by maximum likelihood within the linear range. For one naive CD8 sample, the pipeline and MIGEC produced similar UMI counts, unique TCR numbers and clonal distributions. The repertoires were searched for about 7,300 CMV-associated CDR3 sequences that had been compiled from VDJdb and a published dataset. TCRdb reworked the public reads: Q25 trimming with fastp, MiXCR clone assembly, productive beta chains retained. Rows are combined by CDR3 protein, so each entry shows the most common genes and DNA. TCRdb's processing, not the authors', yielded these V and J calls. This sample has over 100,000 distinct CDR3 sequences in its table, and 36% of those were observed once. The ten largest clones add up to 0.8% to 1% of the sample.

Study-wide findings and limitations: A power law was followed by TCR abundance, with an exponent that differed between naive and memory subsets but was consistent across the three individuals. RNA-based TCR counts may be influenced by expression changes linked to T cell activation and differentiation. After error correction, only a single occurrence was seen for over 95% of naive TCR sequences, so much steeper abundance distributions were produced than in memory subsets. Gini index rose and Shannon and inverse Simpson diversity fell from naive through CM, EM and EMRA in both CD4 and CD8 cells. The repertoire findings for the naive and memory subsets could not be validated against a ground truth, as none was available. Clonotypes were defined as single alpha or beta chain sequences, not paired alpha/beta receptors.

The sequenced sample was central memory CD4+ T cells from blood. What the cell subset or site label conveys for this sample: central memory, CD45RA- CD27+. The clonotype was recovered from a human donor in good health. The sequence links TRBV28 to TRBJ1-1, with no reliable assignment of the D segment. The DNA sequence reads TGTGCCAGCAGTTTGGAGGGAAGGGAGACTGAAGCTTTCTTT. This yields the protein CASSLEGRETEAFF.